The 20 T cell receptor beta chains in this list originate from one sample, sequenced in a study of cytomegalovirus exposure and HLA in healthy donors. 60 Vbeta and 13 Jbeta primers were used in PCR. Here immunoSEQ multiplex PCR was the method, and the copy in TCRdb shows in-frame clones only, minus some. In the table there are approximately 150,000 clones, under 80% of which are singletons. Sample: PBMCs. The origin of the receptors is a woman between 45 and 60 years old in good health and CMV-seropositive.

This clone has a handful of counts. The chain is built from TRBV15 and TRBJ1-5, with 7 nucleotides matching TRBD1. The trim removed 0 bases at V and 5 bases at J, leaving 1 base unmatched. The CDR3 contains 14 residues. From germline, CDR1 is LNHNV and CDR2 YYDKDF (reference sequence). CDR3 amino acids: CATSRDRGDQPQHF. For the CDR3, the DNA is TGTGCCACCAGCAGAGACAGGGGGGATCAGCCCCAGCATTTT. The full variable domain, its missing parts supplied by reference TRBV15 and TRBJ1-5, is DAMVIQNPRYQVTQFGKPVTLSCSQTLNHNVMYWYQQKSSQAPKLLFHYYDKDFNNEADTPDNFQSRRPNTSFCFLDIRSPGLGDTAMYLCATSRDRGDQPQHFGDGTRLSIL.

CDR3 loop: CASSSGTGSSYNEQFF. The CDR3 nucleotides are TGTGCCAGCAGCTCCGGGACAGGGAGCTCCTACAATGAGCAGTTCTTC. The gene calls are TRBV13 and TRBJ2-1; 9 positions agree with TRBD1. This CDR3 has 16 residues. J gave up 0 bases and V 4 bases, and 4 bases lay outside the gene matches. Germline values: CDR1 PRHDT, CDR2 FYEKMQ (reference sequence).

This chain uses TRBV9 with TRBJ2-3, with TRBD2 as a possible D gene (5 bases). There are 15 residues in the CDR3. Trimming removed 4 bases at V and 7 bases at J, with 19 bases between. Germline V gives CDR1 SGDLS, CDR2 YYNGEE. The CDR3 here is CASSSEGRSQNTQYF. For the CDR3, the DNA is TGTGCCAGCAGCTCAGAGGGTAGATCTCAGAATACGCAGTATTTT.

The genes are TRBV7-8 and TRBJ1-1; 10 nucleotides align to TRBD1. Trimming removed 4 bases from V and 0 bases from J; junction bases left unmatched: 2. The CDR3 totals 15 residues. Looked up from germline, CDR1 is SGHVS and CDR2 is FQNEAQ. The CDR3 sequence is CASSWGQGMNTEAFF. The CDR3, as DNA: TGTGCCAGCAGCTGGGGACAGGGGATGAACACTGAAGCTTTCTTT.

The rearrangement joins TRBV12-5 to TRBJ2-1; 11 bases fit TRBD2. V trimming: 1 base; J trimming: 4 bases; junction bases outside the gene matches: 0. Germline values: CDR1 LGHNT, CDR2 FRNRAP. This CDR3 spans 15 amino acids. CDR3 sequence: CASGLGLAGYNEQFF. CDR3 DNA: TGTGCTAGTGGTTTGGGACTAGCGGGGTACAATGAGCAGTTCTTC.

This chain joins TRBV19 and TRBJ2-7, with D perhaps matching TRBD1 (6 bases). CDR1 is LNHDA and CDR2 is SQIVND in the germline V gene (reference sequence). The CDR3 sequence is 14 residues long. Deletions cut 6 bases from V and 2 bases from J, with 14 bases between. This CDR3 is CASSRPGDPYEQYF. As DNA, the CDR3 is TGTGCCAGTAGCCGTCCAGGGGACCCCTACGAGCAGTACTTC.

The chain employs TRBV4-1 and TRBJ1-2, with D tentatively TRBD1 (6 bases). V shed 0 bases and J shed 5 bases, with 13 bases lying between them. The V gene's germline CDR1 is MGHRA and CDR2 YSYEKL. The CDR3 is made up of 15 amino acids. The CDR3 reads CASSQDLLQGYGYTF. The CDR3 DNA reads TGCGCCAGCAGCCAAGATTTGTTGCAGGGGTATGGCTACACCTTC.

The chain couples TRBV11-2 to TRBJ1-4; TRBD1 aligns across 8 bases. CDR1 is SGHAT and CDR2 is FQNNGV in the germline V gene. Trimming removed 5 bases from V and 8 bases from J; junction bases left unmatched: 10. This CDR3 comprises 15 residues. CDR3 nucleotide sequence: TGTGCCAGCAGCCCATACGGACAGGGCAACGAAAAACTGTTTTTT. This translates into CASSPYGQGNEKLFF.

V usage is TRBV7-2 and J usage is TRBJ2-5; TRBD2 aligns across 16 bases. CDR1 SGHTA and CDR2 FQGNSA come from the germline V gene. V dropped 0 bases and J dropped 4; count of bases not matched to a gene: 2. The CDR3 has 17 residues. This CDR3 is CASSLAGLAGGRETQYF. The DNA of the CDR3 is TGTGCCAGCAGCTTAGCGGGACTAGCGGGGGGGAGAGAGACCCAGTACTTC.

The V gene is TRBV5-1, the J gene TRBJ2-5; D is uncertain. CDR3 length: 15 residues. Germline V CDR1 and CDR2: SGHRS, YFSETQ. V lost 2 bases to trimming and J lost 2 bases, with 13 bases between them. CDR3 amino acids: CASSLQLLPQETQYF. The DNA for the CDR3 is TGCGCCAGCAGCTTACAGCTCTTACCTCAAGAGACCCAGTACTTC.

The genes are TRBV6-6 and TRBJ1-5; D not resolved. The V gene's germline CDR1 is MNHNY and CDR2 SVGAGI (reference sequence). With 5 bases removed from V and 9 bases from J, the gap between germline ends came to 8 bases. This CDR3 is built from 11 residues. CDR3 nucleotide sequence: TGTGCCAGCAGTGCTGTCGGGCCCCAGCATTTT. Protein sequence: CASSAVGPQHF.

The CDR3 coding sequence is TGTGCCAGCAGCCAAGGTTCTAGCACAGATACGCAGTATTTT. Encoded protein: CASSQGSSTDTQYF. The V and J genes are TRBV4-2 and TRBJ2-3; D is ambiguous. Per germline, CDR1 LGHNA and CDR2 YNFKEQ. The CDR3 covers 14 residues. The ends were cut back, 1 base at V and 0 bases at J, with 5 bases in the middle.

J is TRBJ2-5 and V is TRBV6-1, with D perhaps matching TRBD2 (6 bases). The V gene's germline CDR1 is MNHNS and CDR2 SASEGT. This CDR3 region has 13 residues. Deletions cut 5 bases from V and 9 bases from J, with 16 bases between. CDR3 protein: CASSYGGAKAQYF. In nucleotides, the CDR3 is TGTGCCAGCAGTTATGGCGGGGCGAAGGCCCAGTACTTC.

In the case of this clone: Germline is not matched at one junction end, which may reflect a read error. The genes are TRBV7-8 and TRBJ2-5; the D gene is possibly TRBD1 (6 bases). Germline V gene data show CDR1 as SGHVS and CDR2 as FQNEAQ. This CDR3 has 15 residues. The CDR3 here is CASSPDTGNQETQYF. The CDR3 DNA reads as TGTGCCAGCAGCCCCGACACAGGGAACCAGGAGACCCAGTACTTC.

This clone was seen a single time. The chain recombines TRBV5-4 with TRBJ1-1; 8 bases fit TRBD1. V lost 0 bases, J lost 4 bases, and 2 bases stayed unmatched. The CDR3 has 14 residues. CDR1 is SGHNT and CDR2 is YYREEE in the germline V gene (reference sequence). The chain's CDR3 is CASSLGTGRTEAFF. The CDR3 bases are TGTGCCAGCAGCTTGGGGACAGGGCGCACTGAAGCTTTCTTT.

V usage is TRBV19 and J usage is TRBJ1-5, with D possibly being TRBD1 (5 bases). V dropped 2 bases and J dropped 4 bases, with 9 bases sitting between them. The length of the CDR3 is 14 residues. Per the germline V gene, CDR1 is LNHDA and CDR2 is SQIVND (reference sequence). The CDR3 sequence is CASSIMPGNQPQHF. As DNA, the CDR3 is TGTGCCAGTAGTATAATGCCAGGGAATCAGCCCCAGCATTTT.

The chain uses TRBV4-2 and TRBJ2-2, with D perhaps TRBD1 (6 bases). Germline CDR1 and CDR2: LGHNA and YNFKEQ. Trimming left V 6 bases short and J 1 base short, with 9 bases between. This CDR3 is built from 14 residues. The CDR3 DNA follows: TGTGCCAGCAGTAAAGGGGGGAACACCGGGGAGCTGTTTTTT. This sequence encodes CASSKGGNTGELFF.

The chain is built from TRBV25-1 and TRBJ2-7; 7 bases line up with TRBD1. Per the germline V gene, CDR1 is MGHDK and CDR2 is SYGVNS. With V trimmed by 3 bases and J by 1 base, 6 bases remained unmatched. This CDR3 is built from 15 residues. Here the CDR3 reads CASSDSSQGSYEQYF. DNA for the CDR3: TGTGCCAGCAGTGACTCCTCACAGGGGTCCTACGAGCAGTACTTC.

This clone was observed a few times. The rearrangement joins TRBV5-1 to TRBJ2-1; 9 bases match TRBD2. Germline lookup yields CDR1 SGHRS and CDR2 YFSETQ. There are 15 residues in the CDR3. V lost 3 bases to trimming and J lost 4 bases; unmatched junction nucleotides: 5. CDR3 in amino acids: CASSSGLAHYNEQFF. DNA of the CDR3: TGCGCCAGCAGCTCTGGACTAGCGCATTACAATGAGCAGTTCTTC.

The CDR3 DNA follows: TGTGCCAGCAGTGTGGCATACGTTAACTATGGCTACACCTTC. It yields the protein CASSVAYVNYGYTF. This chain connects TRBV6-1 to TRBJ1-2, with unresolved D. The CDR3 is 14 residues long. The V gene's germline CDR1 is MNHNS and CDR2 SASEGT. Trimming took 4 bases from V and 1 from J, leaving 10 bases between them.